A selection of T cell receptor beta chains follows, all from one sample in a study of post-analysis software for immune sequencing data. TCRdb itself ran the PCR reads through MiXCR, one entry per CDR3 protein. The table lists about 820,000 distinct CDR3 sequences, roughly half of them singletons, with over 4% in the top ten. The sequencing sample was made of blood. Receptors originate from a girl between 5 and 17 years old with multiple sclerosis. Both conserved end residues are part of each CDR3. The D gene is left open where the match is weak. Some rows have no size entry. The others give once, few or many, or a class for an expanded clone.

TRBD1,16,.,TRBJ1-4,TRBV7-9,TGTGCCAGCAGCTTTACCAAGGGACAGGGTGGTGAAAAACTGTTTTTT,CASSFTKGQGGEKLFF
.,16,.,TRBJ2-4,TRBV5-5,TGTGCCAGCAGGCCTCAAACAGGGCTAGCCAAAAACATTCAGTACTTC,CASRPQTGLAKNIQYF
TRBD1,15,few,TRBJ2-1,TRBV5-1,TGCGCCAGCAGACAGGGGGCTTTCTATGCGGATGAGCAGTTCTTC,CASRQGAFYADEQFF
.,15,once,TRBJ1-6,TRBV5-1,TGCGCCAGCCAGGAGCCGAGCTCCTATAATTCACCCCTCCACTTT,CASQEPSSYNSPLHF
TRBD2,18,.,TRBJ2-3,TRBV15,TGTGCCACCAGCAATAGCCGACTAGCGGGCGTTAGCACAGATACGCAGTATTTT,CATSNSRLAGVSTDTQYF
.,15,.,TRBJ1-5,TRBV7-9,TGTGCCAGCAGCCCGACGGGTTTTACCGGTCAGCCCCAGCATTTT,CASSPTGFTGQPQHF
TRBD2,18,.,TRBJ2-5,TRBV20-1,TGCAGTGCTAGAGATAAGAGAGCGGGGGAGCCCTGGCAAGAGACCCAGTACTTC,CSARDKRAGEPWQETQYF
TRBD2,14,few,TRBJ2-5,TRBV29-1,TGCAGCGTTGTTCCGGGAGGGCCAGTAGAGACCCAGTACTTC,CSVVPGGPVETQYF
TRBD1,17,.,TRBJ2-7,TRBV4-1,TGCGCCAGCAGCCTCCTGACGGGTCGGGACAGGGGCCACGAGCAGTACTTC,CASSLLTGRDRGHEQYF
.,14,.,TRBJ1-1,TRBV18,TGTGCCAGCTCAGCGACAGGAATGAACACTGAAGCTTTCTTT,CASSATGMNTEAFF
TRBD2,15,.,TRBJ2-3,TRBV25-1,TGTGCCAGCAGTGATTCACTAGCGGGGGGGTATACGCAGTATTTT,CASSDSLAGGYTQYF
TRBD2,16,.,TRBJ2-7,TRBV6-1,TGTGCCAGCAGAATTAGCGGGAGGGTGTCAACCTACGAGCAGTACTTC,CASRISGRVSTYEQYF
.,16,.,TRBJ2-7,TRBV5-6,TGTGCCAGCAGCTTGGCCGTGCGGGACACAACCTACGAGCAGTACTTC,CASSLAVRDTTYEQYF
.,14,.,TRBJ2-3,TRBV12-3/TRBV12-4,TGTGCCAGCAGTTTTGACTCACGGGGAGATGCGCAGTATTTT,CASSFDSRGDAQYF
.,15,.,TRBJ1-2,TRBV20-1,TGCAGTGCTAGAGTCCAGGGAGGTCCCAACTATGGCTACACCTTC,CSARVQGGPNYGYTF
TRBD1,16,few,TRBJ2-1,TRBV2,TGTGCCAGCAGTGCCAAGGCGGGACAGGGTAGGAGTGAGCAGTTCTTC,CASSAKAGQGRSEQFF
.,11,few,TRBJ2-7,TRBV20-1,TGCAGTGCTCCCGGAGTCTACGAGCAGTACTTC,CSAPGVYEQYF
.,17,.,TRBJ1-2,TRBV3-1,TGTGCCAGCAGCCAAGATCCCAGTACCGTTCTAATCTATGGCTACACCTTC,CASSQDPSTVLIYGYTF
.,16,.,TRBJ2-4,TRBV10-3,TGTGCCATCAGCCCTACCCTAGGCACGCCACGCAACATTCAGTACTTC,CAISPTLGTPRNIQYF
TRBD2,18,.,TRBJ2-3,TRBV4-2,TGTGCCAGCAGCCAAGGACTAGCGGGAGGACGCTTCACAGATACGCAGTATTTT,CASSQGLAGGRFTDTQYF
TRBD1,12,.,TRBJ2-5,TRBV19,TGTGCCAGTGGGACAGTCCAAGAGACCCAGTACTTC,CASGTVQETQYF
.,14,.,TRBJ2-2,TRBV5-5,TGTGCCTATTCTCAGGGAACGAACACCGGGGAGCTGTTTTTT,CAYSQGTNTGELFF
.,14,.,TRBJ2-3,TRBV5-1,TGCGCCAGCAGCTTGCCCCCGGCGGAAGATACGCAGTATTTT,CASSLPPAEDTQYF
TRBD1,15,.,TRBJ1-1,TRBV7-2,TGTGCCAGCAGCTGGCCGGGACAGGGGCGGGCTGAAGCTTTCTTT,CASSWPGQGRAEAFF
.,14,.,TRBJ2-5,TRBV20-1,TGCAGTGCGACTAACCAGCGCCGCCAAGAGACCCAGTACTTC,CSATNQRRQETQYF